This T cell receptor (beta chain) was sequenced in a study of molecular identifiers for immune sequencing clone quantification. Regarding the study as a whole: Shared barcodes on identical TCR molecules could underestimate the sizes of highly expanded clones.

TCRdb called the PCR reads again in MiXCR, with one record for every CDR3 protein. Of under 800,000 distinct CDR3 sequences listed, around 25% are singletons. Germline V gives CDR1 LNHDA, CDR2 SQIVND (reference sequence). The CDR3 spans 17 residues. This clonotype was observed a single time. What it binds is unknown. A read error is possible here, since a much larger clone lies one base away. The chain links TRBV19 to TRBJ1-4; D is possibly TRBD1 (5 bases). The receptor's source is a human donor in good health. Some libraries in this study had Jurkat cell RNA spiked in. Sequenced material: naive CD8+ T cells from blood, with Jurkat cell RNA spiked in. The subset denotes: FACS-sorted CD8+CD4-CCR7+CD45RA+ naive T cells. CDR3 bases: TGTGCCAGTAGTATCATGGAACCTCCTGGGGCGAATGAAAAACTGTATTTT. Its protein product is CASSIMEPPGANEKLYF.